Each of the 4 T cell receptor beta chains below was sequenced from the same sample in a study of T cells in Graves' hyperthyroidism and ophthalmopathy. Amplified TCR beta CDR3 regions came from RNA transcripts. The TCR CDR3 first-round RT-PCR relied on the HTBI primer set. TCRdb redid the calling of the multiplex PCR reads with MiXCR, one entry per CDR3 protein. The sample contains around 530,000 distinct CDR3 sequences, 17% of which appear only once. The sequencing sample was made of blood. The receptors were sampled from a woman aged 18-29 years with Graves' ophthalmopathy.

With respect to this clonotype: Lacking the conserved final phenylalanine or tryptophan, this CDR3 likely reflects a read error. The genes are TRBV4-3 and TRBJ2-6; D call uncertain. This CDR3 spans 16 amino acids. Trimming cost V 6 bases and J 5 bases, with 17 bases left between them. Germline V lookup: CDR1 LGHNA, CDR2 YSLEER. CDR3 in DNA: TGCGCCAGCAGTGAGTACCTCTGGCCCTGGGCCAACGTCCTGACTTCC. Translation gives CASSEYLWPWANVLTS.

This clonotype was counted many times. The V and J genes are TRBV20-1 and TRBJ2-3; D possibly corresponds to TRBD2 (7 bases). V was clipped by 6 bases and J by 5 bases, with 18 bases between them. This CDR3 has 14 amino acids. From germline, CDR1 is DFQATT and CDR2 SNEGSKA (reference sequence). This chain's CDR3 is CSAEVRGAGDTQYF. As DNA, the CDR3 is TGCAGTGCGGAGGTCCGGGGGGCGGGAGATACGCAGTATTTT.

This clonotype was seen only a few times. The rearrangement uses TRBV5-1 and TRBJ1-3, with no clear D. The CDR3 extends over 15 amino acids. V lost 0 bases to trimming and J lost 2 bases, with 9 bases between them. CDR1 is SGHRS, CDR2 YFSETQ, per germline. The CDR3 is CASSLDADTGNTIYF. The CDR3 DNA sequence: TGCGCCAGCAGCTTGGATGCTGATACTGGAAACACCATATATTTT.

This clonotype was found once. A much more abundant neighbour one base away suggests this may be a read error. CDR3 coding DNA: TGTGCCAGCAGCTTGACAGGTCCTTCACCCCTCCACTTT. Translation: CASSLTGPSPLHF. This chain uses TRBV7-3 with TRBJ1-6; TRBD1 might be the D (6 bases). This CDR3 region has 13 residues. In germline, CDR1 is SGHTA, CDR2 FQGTGA. V lost 3 bases and J lost 9, with 9 bases in between.